A single sample gave rise to the 19 T cell receptor beta chains below, sequenced in a study of cytomegalovirus exposure and HLA in healthy donors. With 60 Vbeta and 13 Jbeta primers, the PCR was carried out. This table comes from immunoSEQ multiplex PCR, and its TCRdb copy is limited to in-frame clones, with some not included. The sample has over 110,000 clones, more than 75% seen once. The sequenced sample consisted of PBMCs. These TCRs come from a woman aged 40 to 50 in good health and CMV-seropositive.

This rearrangement joins TRBV19 to TRBJ2-1; possible D gene TRBD1, 6 bases. V was cut by 3 bases and J by 9 bases, with 9 bases left in between. Germline assignment: CDR1 LNHDA and CDR2 SQIVND (reference sequence). The CDR3 extends over 12 amino acids. In nucleotides, the CDR3 is TGTGCCAGTAGTATTGGGGGCGGTGAGCAGTTCTTC. Its translation is CASSIGGGEQFF.

This rearrangement joins TRBV19 to TRBJ2-1; tentative D call: TRBD2 (5 bases). The ends were cut back, 5 bases at V and 5 bases at J, with 13 bases in the middle. Germline CDR1 is LNHDA and CDR2 is SQIVND (reference sequence). The CDR3 is made up of 14 amino acids. The CDR3 sequence: CASSGLAVNNEQFF. The DNA of the CDR3 is TGTGCCAGTAGTGGGCTAGCTGTCAACAATGAGCAGTTCTTC.

The chain links TRBV30 to TRBJ2-3; D is possibly TRBD2 (7 bases). Trimming left V 0 bases short and J 11 bases short, with 18 bases between. Germline CDR1 and CDR2: GTSNPN and SVGIG (reference sequence). This CDR3 is built from 14 residues. Here the CDR3 DNA reads TGTGCCTGGAGTGTCGGGACACCCGGGACTATGCAGTATTTT. Translating gives CAWSVGTPGTMQYF.

This clone was observed at least ten times. This chain uses TRBV4-1 with TRBJ2-1, with a possible D match to TRBD1 (7 bases). The CDR3 runs to 16 residues. Germline V gene sequence: CDR1 MGHRA, CDR2 YSYEKL. The V end lost 7 bases, the J end lost 10 bases, and 26 bases lay between the germline ends. The CDR3 DNA reads as TGCGCCAGCACCCCCTTAGAGGGGGCGGGAAACGGAGAGCAGTTCTTC. As protein: CASTPLEGAGNGEQFF.

This clone showed up just a few times. The chain couples TRBV6-5 to TRBJ1-4, with D possibly being TRBD1 (5 bases). The V gene lost 5 bases and the J gene lost 2 bases, with 9 bases spanning the gap. Germline assignment: CDR1 MNHEY and CDR2 SVGAGI. This CDR3 has 14 residues. CDR3 in DNA: TGTGCCAGCAGTCCCAGGGCCACTAATGAAAAACTGTTTTTT. Its translation: CASSPRATNEKLFF.

The CDR3 nucleotides are TGTGCCAGTAGTGTCCACGGGGTCTCCTACGAGCAGTACTTC. Its protein product is CASSVHGVSYEQYF. The chain links TRBV19 to TRBJ2-7, with a possible D match to TRBD2 (5 bases). Deletions cut 5 bases from V and 0 bases from J, with 11 bases between. In germline, CDR1 is LNHDA, CDR2 SQIVND (reference sequence). The CDR3 has 14 amino acids. Filled out from reference TRBV19 and TRBJ2-7, the complete variable domain reads DGGITQSPKYLFRKEGQNVTLSCEQNLNHDAMYWYRQDPGQGLRLIYYSQIVNDFQKGDIAEGYSVSREKKESFPLTVTSAQKNPTAFYLCASSVHGVSYEQYFGPGTRLTVT.

The chain uses TRBV18 and TRBJ2-1; 7 bases match TRBD1. J was trimmed by 4 bases and V by 0 bases; bases with no gene match: 9. CDR3 size: 17 residues. Germline V gene data show CDR1 as KGHSH and CDR2 as LQKENI. The CDR3 region is CASSPPISSDRYNEQFF. The DNA for the CDR3 is TGTGCCAGCTCACCACCAATAAGTTCGGACAGGTACAATGAGCAGTTCTTC.

This chain links TRBV28 with TRBJ1-5, with TRBD1 matching 9 bases. The CDR3 is made up of 14 amino acids. V trimming: 4 bases; J trimming: 7 bases; junction bases outside the gene matches: 5. Per the germline V gene, CDR1 is MDHEN and CDR2 is SYDVKM. CDR3 sequence (DNA): TGTGCCAGCAGTTCCGGACAGGGGCCCCAGCCCCAGCATTTT. Its protein product is CASSSGQGPQPQHF. The full variable domain, with the rest looked up from reference TRBV28 and TRBJ1-5, is DVKVTQSSRYLVKRTGEKVFLECVQDMDHENMFWYRQDPGLGLRLIYFSYDVKMKEKGDIPEGYSVSREKKERFSLILESASTNQTSMYLCASSSGQGPQPQHFGDGTRLSIL.

The CDR3 region has the DNA TGTGCCAGCAGCGGATGGGGAAGCGGGAATGAGCAGTTCTTC. Protein sequence: CASSGWGSGNEQFF. This rearrangement joins TRBV9 to TRBJ2-1, with D possibly matching TRBD2 (6 bases). Germline values: CDR1 SGDLS, CDR2 YYNGEE. Trimming pared 3 bases from V and 7 bases from J, leaving 14 bases between. The CDR3 contains 14 residues. Based on the CDR3 plus reference TRBV9 and TRBJ2-1, the full variable domain is DSGVTQTPKHLITATGQRVTLRCSPRSGDLSVYWYQQSLDQGLQFLIQYYNGEERAKGNILERFSAQQFPDLHSELNLSSLELGDSALYFCASSGWGSGNEQFFGPGTRLTVL.

The rearrangement uses TRBV7-9 and TRBJ2-1; 7 bases fit TRBD1. The CDR3 sequence is 17 residues long. Losses at the gene ends were 3 bases for V and 5 bases for J; bases not matched to a gene: 13. Germline loops: CDR1 SEHNR, CDR2 FQNEAQ (reference sequence). CDR3 nucleotides: TGTGCCAGCAGCTTCCCAACCACCGGGACAGAGGACAATGAGCAGTTCTTC. Encoded protein: CASSFPTTGTEDNEQFF.

The chain has TRBV11-2 and TRBJ1-2, with D unclear. This CDR3 comprises 8 residues. The germline gives CDR1 SGHAT, CDR2 FQNNGV. V shed 5 bases and J shed 11 bases, with 3 bases lying between them. CDR3 loop: CASSPYTF. In nucleotides, the CDR3 is TGTGCCAGCAGCCCTTACACCTTC.

This chain joins TRBV19 and TRBJ1-2; perhaps TRBD1 as D (5 bases). Germline V CDR1 and CDR2: LNHDA, SQIVND (reference sequence). The CDR3 has 12 amino acids. The V end was cut by 7 bases, the J end by 4 bases, with 10 bases between. The CDR3 nucleotides read TGTGCCAGTAAGGCCGACAGCTATGGCTACACCTTC. Protein product: CASKADSYGYTF.

The V call is TRBV28, the J call TRBJ2-7; a possible D gene is TRBD2 (6 bases). V was pared by 6 bases and J by 3 bases, with 15 bases between. Germline lookup yields CDR1 MDHEN and CDR2 SYDVKM. This CDR3 has 14 residues. The CDR3 region is CASRGSADYYEQYF. The CDR3 coding sequence is TGTGCCAGCAGGGGTTCGGCGGACTACTACGAGCAGTACTTC.

The CDR3 sequence is CASSYSGLSYNEQFF. As DNA, the CDR3 is TGTGCCAGCAGCTATAGCGGGTTATCCTACAATGAGCAGTTCTTC. The V call is TRBV13, the J call TRBJ2-1; 7 bases align to TRBD2. This CDR3 spans 15 amino acids. Germline assignment: CDR1 PRHDT and CDR2 FYEKMQ (reference sequence). The V gene end was trimmed by 4 bases and the J gene end by 1 base; junction bases not matched to a gene: 4.

The V gene is TRBV5-4, the J gene TRBJ2-1, with 9 bases that match TRBD1. The CDR3 runs 15 residues. Germline V gives CDR1 SGHNT, CDR2 YYREEE (reference sequence). The trim removed 4 bases at V and 5 bases at J, leaving 7 bases unmatched. The CDR3 loop reads CASSLGQGLHNEQFF. The CDR3 DNA is TGTGCCAGCAGCCTGGGACAGGGATTACACAATGAGCAGTTCTTC. The whole variable domain, filled in from reference TRBV5-4 and TRBJ2-1, reads ETGVTQSPTHLIKTRGQQVTLRCSSQSGHNTVSWYQQALGQGPQFIFQYYREEENGRGNFPPRFSGLQFPNYSSELNVNALELDDSALYLCASSLGQGLHNEQFFGPGTRLTVL.

The rearrangement uses TRBV15 and TRBJ2-7; 12 bases are a match to TRBD2. CDR1 is LNHNV, CDR2 YYDKDF, per germline (reference sequence). The CDR3 has 20 residues. J gave up 1 base and V 1 base, and 14 bases lay outside the gene matches. The CDR3: CATSRGHRTSGTGKSYEQYF. The CDR3 DNA reads TGTGCCACCAGCAGAGGACATCGGACTAGCGGGACCGGAAAATCCTACGAGCAGTACTTC.

V is TRBV10-3 and J is TRBJ2-1; TRBD2 is a possible D gene (6 bases). Germline V gene lookup returns CDR1 ENHRY and CDR2 SYGVKD. Trimming took off 5 bases at V and 2 bases at J, with 19 bases between the two ends. The CDR3 sequence is 17 residues long. DNA of the CDR3: TGTGCCATCAGTCCCGCGGTAGCGGTGGAAACCTACAATGAGCAGTTCTTC. This gives the protein CAISPAVAVETYNEQFF.

The chain joins TRBV7-9 to TRBJ2-1, with TRBD2 as a possible D gene (5 bases). Trimming left V 4 bases short and J 3 bases short, with 19 bases between. The germline V gene encodes CDR1 SEHNR and CDR2 FQNEAQ (reference sequence). The CDR3 is 17 residues long. CDR3 in amino acids: CASSSPPGLTFYNEQFF. CDR3 DNA: TGTGCCAGCAGCTCCCCGCCCGGACTCACCTTCTACAATGAGCAGTTCTTC.

The V call is TRBV5-1, the J call TRBJ1-1; 8 bases are a match to TRBD1. Germline CDR1 is SGHRS and CDR2 is YFSETQ. Trimming cost V 4 bases and J 0 bases; bases outside gene matches: 5. The CDR3 is 15 residues long. The CDR3 loop is CASSQGATMNTEAFF. The CDR3 DNA sequence: TGCGCCAGCAGCCAGGGGGCCACCATGAACACTGAAGCTTTCTTT.